This TCR beta chain was recovered during a study of cytomegalovirus exposure and HLA in healthy donors. Findings of the study overall: Productive rates of about 87% or about 30% were seen for most TCR beta V segments in an earlier analysis. Overall, approximately 180 TCR beta chains were annotated as cytomegalovirus-associated.

The CDR3 has 16 amino acids. Germline CDR1 reads SGHNT; CDR2 reads YYREEE (reference sequence). With 0 bases removed from V and 6 bases from J, the gap between germline ends came to 15 bases. In regard to this clone: Its antigen is currently unknown.

A multiplex PCR was run with 60 Vbeta primers and 13 Jbeta primers. Clones were read by immunoSEQ multiplex PCR, and TCRdb kept only the in-frame ones, dropping some. The profile shows under 170,000 clones, roughly three quarters of them singletons. This chain connects TRBV5-4 to TRBJ2-2; D is undetermined. The source material was PBMCs. This receptor was taken from a human donor in good health. CDR3 sequence (DNA): TGTGCCAGCAGCTTGGTGAGCGCTGAGGTGTCCGGGGAGCTGTTTTTT. It specifies CASSLVSAEVSGELFF.